This T cell receptor (beta chain) was sequenced for a study of blood T cells in healthy people across ages. Study outcomes and limitations: With age, beta diversity per million T cells declined roughly linearly, significantly by over 35.

It was with a sample-barcoded 5' primer and a J-beta primer mix that a second PCR of roughly 7 to 12 cycles was run. TCRdb recomputed calls from the 5' RACE reads with MiXCR, one row per CDR3 protein. Of some 760,000 distinct CDR3 sequences in the sample, roughly 25% were seen once. CDR1 and CDR2 from the germline V gene are SGHAT and FQNNGV. Trimming removed 2 bases from V and 5 bases from J; junction bases left unmatched: 5. There are 15 residues in the CDR3. This clonotype has just a few counts. The antigen remains undetermined. The same data also contributed to another study, on T cells of mothers and their children.

Material for sequencing was blood. The chain uses TRBV11-2 and TRBJ2-3; TRBD2 matches 9 bases. The sequence came from a boy under 18 in good health. This chain's CDR3 is CASSLPAGGEDTQYF. The CDR3 DNA follows: TGTGCCAGCAGCTTACCAGCGGGGGGTGAAGATACGCAGTATTTT.